The T cell receptor (beta chain) under discussion was sequenced for a study of a mutant IDH1 vaccine in newly diagnosed glioma. Study-wide context: Most had both radiotherapy and temozolomide beforehand; others had only one.

CDR3 length: 16 amino acids. The germline V gene encodes CDR1 SGHAT and CDR2 FQNNGV. J gave up 0 bases and V 3 bases, and 7 bases lay outside the gene matches. This clone came up once. The antigen is not known. Method: immunoSEQ multiplex PCR; TCRdb's copy keeps in-frame clones and lacks some. The sample records about 33,000 clones, 60% to 85% being singletons. As to time point: week 47, end of study. Vaccine doses each comprised 300 ug of mutant IDH1 20-mer peptide, with topical imiquimod. The TCR was taken from a man aged 35-49 years with glioma. Sample: PBMCs, taken from a glioma patient whose treatment included an IDH1 peptide vaccine. This chain joins TRBV11-2 and TRBJ1-1, with 7 bases identical to TRBD1. The CDR3 is CASSFRGDRLNTEAFF. CDR3 sequence (DNA): TGTGCCAGCAGCTTTAGAGGGGACAGACTGAACACTGAAGCTTTCTTT.